A selection of T cell receptor beta chains follows, all from one sample in a study of PD-L1 blockade in urothelial cancer. Sequenced by immunoSEQ multiplex PCR; TCRdb stores in-frame clones only, minus some. The repertoire holds 70,000 or so clones, with about nine tenths as singletons. The sample here was PBMCs, taken around atezolizumab (anti-PD-L1) treatment. The source is a man in his 70s with urothelial cancer. Each CDR3 is given with its conserved first and last residue. Fields, in order: J gene, clone size, V gene, D gene, CDR3 DNA, CDR3 protein. D genes are given only for firm matches. For some rows the clone size is stated as once, few or many, or as a class when expanded; others skip it.

J gene: TRBJ2-3; clone size: NA; V gene: TRBV4-1; D gene: TRBD1; CDR3 DNA: TGCGCCAGCAGCCAAGATTGGGGACAGGGAGCAGCAGATACGCAGTATTTT; CDR3 protein: CASSQDWGQGAADTQYF
J gene: TRBJ2-1; clone size: NA; V gene: TRBV19; D gene: TRBD2; CDR3 DNA: TGTGCCAGTAGCCCGGGACTACTTATGACGAATGAGCAGTTCTTC; CDR3 protein: CASSPGLLMTNEQFF
J gene: TRBJ2-3; clone size: NA; V gene: TRBV7-3; D gene: NA; CDR3 DNA: TGTGCCAGCAGCTCCTCCCTCTTGGATACGCAGTATTTT; CDR3 protein: CASSSSLLDTQYF
J gene: TRBJ2-1; clone size: NA; V gene: TRBV18; D gene: TRBD2; CDR3 DNA: TGTGCCAGCTCACCCGGGCTAGCGGGAGGCAATGAGCAGTTCTTC; CDR3 protein: CASSPGLAGGNEQFF
J gene: TRBJ2-7; clone size: NA; V gene: TRBV27; D gene: TRBD2; CDR3 DNA: TGTGCCAGTAAGGGACTAGCGCAAAACTCCTACGAGCAGTACTTC; CDR3 protein: CASKGLAQNSYEQYF
J gene: TRBJ2-7; clone size: NA; V gene: TRBV9; D gene: TRBD2; CDR3 DNA: TGTGCCAGCAGCGTAGAGGCTAGCGGGAACAACGAGCAGTACTTC; CDR3 protein: CASSVEASGNNEQYF
J gene: TRBJ2-5; clone size: NA; V gene: TRBV30; D gene: NA; CDR3 DNA: TGTGCCTGGAGAATACAAGAGACCCAGTACTTC; CDR3 protein: CAWRIQETQYF
J gene: TRBJ2-2; clone size: NA; V gene: TRBV7-3; D gene: NA; CDR3 DNA: TGTGCCAGCAGCTTAAGAAGCCGGACCGGGGAGCTGTTTTTT; CDR3 protein: CASSLRSRTGELFF
J gene: TRBJ1-4; clone size: NA; V gene: TRBV7-2; D gene: TRBD1; CDR3 DNA: TGTGCCAGCAGCTACCCCGGGACAGGGTCTTCTGAAAAACTGTTTTTT; CDR3 protein: CASSYPGTGSSEKLFF
J gene: TRBJ2-7; clone size: NA; V gene: TRBV6-5; D gene: TRBD1; CDR3 DNA: TGTGCCAGCAGTTCCCGGGACAGGGTCTACGAGCAGTACTTC; CDR3 protein: CASSSRDRVYEQYF
J gene: TRBJ2-5; clone size: NA; V gene: TRBV28; D gene: NA; CDR3 DNA: TGTGCCAGCAGCCAGGGGGGAATCGAAGAGACCCAGTACTTC; CDR3 protein: CASSQGGIEETQYF
J gene: TRBJ2-5; clone size: NA; V gene: TRBV15; D gene: TRBD1; CDR3 DNA: TGTGCCACCAGCAGAGGGGCACGGGGACAGGGGCGGCGGGAGACCCAGTACTTC; CDR3 protein: CATSRGARGQGRRETQYF
J gene: TRBJ2-3; clone size: NA; V gene: TRBV7-8; D gene: NA; CDR3 DNA: TGTGCCAGCAGCTTAGTTACCCCTCGCGGGGATACGCAGTATTTT; CDR3 protein: CASSLVTPRGDTQYF
J gene: TRBJ2-2; clone size: NA; V gene: TRBV9; D gene: TRBD2; CDR3 DNA: TGTGCCAGCAGCCCAGGGACTAGCGGGAGGGCCGTCACCGGGGAGCTGTTTTTT; CDR3 protein: CASSPGTSGRAVTGELFF
J gene: TRBJ2-5; clone size: NA; V gene: TRBV11-3; D gene: NA; CDR3 DNA: TGTGCCAGCAGCTTAGACAGACAAGAGACCCAGTACTTC; CDR3 protein: CASSLDRQETQYF
J gene: TRBJ2-7; clone size: NA; V gene: TRBV2; D gene: NA; CDR3 DNA: TGTGCCACCTCAGGGGGGACCTACGAGCAGTACTTC; CDR3 protein: CATSGGTYEQYF
J gene: TRBJ2-5; clone size: NA; V gene: TRBV28; D gene: TRBD2; CDR3 DNA: TGTGCCAGCAGTTTAGGACTAGCGGGAGATACGGTTGAGACCCAGTACTTC; CDR3 protein: CASSLGLAGDTVETQYF
J gene: TRBJ1-2; clone size: NA; V gene: TRBV2; D gene: TRBD1; CDR3 DNA: TGTGCCAGCAGGGGGGACAGGGGTGGCTATGGCTACACCTTC; CDR3 protein: CASRGDRGGYGYTF
J gene: TRBJ1-1; clone size: NA; V gene: TRBV5-1; D gene: TRBD1; CDR3 DNA: TGCGCCAGCAGTTGGGGACAGGGGCTAGGGAACACTGAAGCTTTCTTT; CDR3 protein: CASSWGQGLGNTEAFF
J gene: TRBJ1-2; clone size: once; V gene: TRBV27; D gene: TRBD1; CDR3 DNA: TGTGCCAGCAGTTCCATAGCCGGGACAGGGGTTAACTATGGCTACACCTTC; CDR3 protein: CASSSIAGTGVNYGYTF
J gene: TRBJ1-2; clone size: few; V gene: TRBV19; D gene: NA; CDR3 DNA: TGTGCCAGTAGTATAGTAGGACAGTATTATGGCTACACCTTC; CDR3 protein: CASSIVGQYYGYTF
J gene: TRBJ2-7; clone size: NA; V gene: TRBV5-5; D gene: TRBD2; CDR3 DNA: TGTGCCAGCACTGCGCGGGAGGCCCTTGGGGGCGAGCAGTACTTC; CDR3 protein: CASTAREALGGEQYF
J gene: TRBJ1-2; clone size: NA; V gene: TRBV4-1; D gene: TRBD1; CDR3 DNA: TGCGCCAGCAGCCAAGAGTGGGACAGGGAACCATCTAACTATGGCTACACCTTC; CDR3 protein: CASSQEWDREPSNYGYTF
J gene: TRBJ2-7; clone size: NA; V gene: TRBV5-1; D gene: TRBD1; CDR3 DNA: TGCGCCAGCAGCGATGACAGGGGTTACGAGCAGTACTTC; CDR3 protein: CASSDDRGYEQYF
J gene: TRBJ1-5; clone size: NA; V gene: TRBV18; D gene: NA; CDR3 DNA: TGTGCCAGCTCACCAGAACGTTTCAGTCCGCCCCAGCATTTT; CDR3 protein: CASSPERFSPPQHF
J gene: TRBJ2-1; clone size: NA; V gene: TRBV10-3; D gene: TRBD2; CDR3 DNA: TGTGCCATCAGTGAGTCGACTCGGACTAGCGGGGTCAGGAGCTCCTACAATGAGCAGTTCTTC; CDR3 protein: CAISESTRTSGVRSSYNEQFF
J gene: TRBJ2-3; clone size: NA; V gene: TRBV2; D gene: NA; CDR3 DNA: TGTGCCAGCCGTAGGGGGGGGAGTGCAGATACGCAGTATTTT; CDR3 protein: CASRRGGSADTQYF
J gene: TRBJ2-7; clone size: NA; V gene: TRBV27; D gene: TRBD1; CDR3 DNA: TGTGCCAGCACTTCCCGGACAGGGACCTACGAGCAGTACTTC; CDR3 protein: CASTSRTGTYEQYF
J gene: TRBJ2-7; clone size: NA; V gene: TRBV20-1; D gene: TRBD2; CDR3 DNA: TGCAGTGCGGGGGGGACTGACGAGCAGTACTTC; CDR3 protein: CSAGGTDEQYF
J gene: TRBJ2-5; clone size: NA; V gene: TRBV5-1; D gene: TRBD2; CDR3 DNA: TGCGCCAGCAGCTACGGACTAGCGGGACACGGTGAGACCCAGTACTTC; CDR3 protein: CASSYGLAGHGETQYF
J gene: TRBJ1-2; clone size: NA; V gene: TRBV28; D gene: NA; CDR3 DNA: TGTGCCAGCAGTTTTCAGGGGACCGTATATGGCTACACCTTC; CDR3 protein: CASSFQGTVYGYTF
J gene: TRBJ2-7; clone size: NA; V gene: TRBV10-1; D gene: TRBD2; CDR3 DNA: TGCGCCAGCAGCCCGGGACTAGCGGGAGCCGAGCAGTACTTC; CDR3 protein: CASSPGLAGAEQYF
J gene: TRBJ1-2; clone size: NA; V gene: TRBV7-2; D gene: NA; CDR3 DNA: TGTGCCAGCAGCCCACAGGAGACGGGTGGCTACACCTTC; CDR3 protein: CASSPQETGGYTF
J gene: TRBJ1-4; clone size: NA; V gene: TRBV19; D gene: TRBD1; CDR3 DNA: TGTGCCAGTAGTATTTGGACAGGGAGAACTAATGAAAAACTGTTTTTT; CDR3 protein: CASSIWTGRTNEKLFF
J gene: TRBJ2-1; clone size: NA; V gene: TRBV5-6; D gene: TRBD2; CDR3 DNA: TGTGCCAGCAGACGCGTGGGCGGGGGCTACAATGAGCAGTTCTTC; CDR3 protein: CASRRVGGGYNEQFF
J gene: TRBJ2-2; clone size: NA; V gene: TRBV9; D gene: NA; CDR3 DNA: TGTGCCAGCAGCGTCAGCGCGGGACGTACTGGCGGGGAGCTGTTTTTT; CDR3 protein: CASSVSAGRTGGELFF
J gene: TRBJ2-4; clone size: NA; V gene: TRBV18; D gene: TRBD2; CDR3 DNA: TGTGCCAGCTCACTGATCGGACTAGCGGAGGGTATCGCCAAAAACATTCAGTACTTC; CDR3 protein: CASSLIGLAEGIAKNIQYF
J gene: TRBJ2-5; clone size: NA; V gene: TRBV19; D gene: NA; CDR3 DNA: TGTGCCAGTAGTGCCCGGACAGGTGGAGGGGAGACCCAGTACTTC; CDR3 protein: CASSARTGGGETQYF
J gene: TRBJ2-3; clone size: NA; V gene: TRBV5-1; D gene: TRBD1; CDR3 DNA: TGCGCCAGCAGCCGGGGACAGCTCACAGATACGCAGTATTTT; CDR3 protein: CASSRGQLTDTQYF
J gene: TRBJ1-2; clone size: NA; V gene: TRBV4-2; D gene: NA; CDR3 DNA: TGTGCCAGCAGCCAAGAGGGGGCCCTGGACTATGGCTACACCTTC; CDR3 protein: CASSQEGALDYGYTF
J gene: TRBJ2-2; clone size: few; V gene: TRBV15; D gene: NA; CDR3 DNA: TGTGCCACCAGCAGCTCTAGAATTGGCGGGGAGCTGTTTTTT; CDR3 protein: CATSSSRIGGELFF
J gene: TRBJ2-7; clone size: once; V gene: TRBV2; D gene: TRBD1; CDR3 DNA: TGTGCCAGCAGTGGGTCGGCAGGGGGATACGAGCAGTACTTC; CDR3 protein: CASSGSAGGYEQYF
J gene: TRBJ1-4; clone size: NA; V gene: TRBV19; D gene: NA; CDR3 DNA: TGTGCCAGTAAATCAACCGGGACATACCAGGAAAAACTGTTTTTT; CDR3 protein: CASKSTGTYQEKLFF
J gene: TRBJ1-2; clone size: few; V gene: TRBV4-2; D gene: TRBD1; CDR3 DNA: TGTGCCAGCAGCCAAGTTGGGGACAGCTATGGCTACACCTTC; CDR3 protein: CASSQVGDSYGYTF
J gene: TRBJ2-7; clone size: once; V gene: TRBV6-5; D gene: TRBD1; CDR3 DNA: TGTGCCAGCAGTTACGCGGACAGGGTTGACGAGCAGTACTTC; CDR3 protein: CASSYADRVDEQYF
J gene: TRBJ2-1; clone size: few; V gene: TRBV7-3; D gene: NA; CDR3 DNA: TGTGCCAGCAGCTTAAATTTCGGTCCTAACAATGAGCAGTTCTTC; CDR3 protein: CASSLNFGPNNEQFF
J gene: TRBJ1-5; clone size: once; V gene: TRBV5-1; D gene: NA; CDR3 DNA: TGCGCCAGCGCCCCTACAGGGATGTATCAGCCCCAGCATTTT; CDR3 protein: CASAPTGMYQPQHF
J gene: TRBJ2-2; clone size: NA; V gene: TRBV18; D gene: TRBD2; CDR3 DNA: TGTGCCAGCTCACCTGGCGGGAGGGCCGGAACCGGGGAGCTGTTTTTT; CDR3 protein: CASSPGGRAGTGELFF
J gene: TRBJ2-3; clone size: NA; V gene: TRBV12-2; D gene: NA; CDR3 DNA: TGTGCAAGTCGCAAAGGGGTTAGGACTAGTAGGACAGATACGCAGTATTTT; CDR3 protein: CASRKGVRTSRTDTQYF
J gene: TRBJ2-3; clone size: NA; V gene: TRBV5-6; D gene: TRBD2; CDR3 DNA: TGTGCCAGCAGGGACTCGGGGGGAGGTAGGCTCGCTACGCAGTATTTT; CDR3 protein: CASRDSGGGRLATQYF
J gene: TRBJ2-1; clone size: few; V gene: TRBV13; D gene: TRBD2; CDR3 DNA: TGTGCCAGCAGCACTCTAGCGGGAGGGCTTTTGGTCGTTCGGGACAATGAGCAGTTCTTC; CDR3 protein: CASSTLAGGLLVVRDNEQFF
J gene: TRBJ2-7; clone size: NA; V gene: TRBV4-1; D gene: TRBD1; CDR3 DNA: TGCGCCAGCAGCCTAGGGACAGTGGCCTCCTACGAGCAGTACTTC; CDR3 protein: CASSLGTVASYEQYF
J gene: TRBJ1-1; clone size: NA; V gene: TRBV18; D gene: NA; CDR3 DNA: TGTGCCAGCTCACTGGACAAGAACACTGAAGCTTTCTTT; CDR3 protein: CASSLDKNTEAFF
J gene: TRBJ1-2; clone size: NA; V gene: TRBV5-4; D gene: NA; CDR3 DNA: TGTGCCAGCAGCTCGGGAGCAGGGACGAACTATGGCTACACCTTC; CDR3 protein: CASSSGAGTNYGYTF
J gene: TRBJ2-7; clone size: NA; V gene: TRBV19; D gene: TRBD2; CDR3 DNA: TGTGCCAGTAGTCCTAGGACTAGCGGGAGGGTGCCCTACGAGCAGTACTTC; CDR3 protein: CASSPRTSGRVPYEQYF
J gene: TRBJ2-1; clone size: NA; V gene: TRBV6-5; D gene: NA; CDR3 DNA: TGTGCCAGCAGTTACATAGGGGGAACATACAATGAGCAGTTCTTC; CDR3 protein: CASSYIGGTYNEQFF